Listed below are T cell receptor beta chains from one sample, sequenced in a study of human T cells and chemical hapten exposure. TCRdb passed the RACE reads through MiXCR, listing each CDR3 protein once. The sample contains more than 85,000 distinct CDR3 sequences, 9.2% of which appear only once. The sequences come from whole blood, collected in connection with sensitization to the hapten diphenylcyclopropenone (DPC). Receptor source: a woman in her thirties or forties with alopecia areata. Some clones in this sample may be carry-over from other donors' samples. Each CDR3 is given with its conserved first and last residue. D genes are given only for firm matches. Expanded clones get a size class; other rows say once, few or many, or leave the size out.

size: NA; D: NA; J: TRBJ1-1; length: 14; V: TRBV6-6; CDR3: CASNQPGGDTEAFF; DNA: TGTGCCAGCAACCAACCCGGGGGTGACACTGAAGCTTTCTTT
size: many; D: NA; J: TRBJ2-3; length: 12; V: TRBV7-2; CDR3: CASSLALDTQYF; DNA: TGTGCCAGCAGCTTAGCGCTAGACACGCAGTATTTT
size: few; D: NA; J: TRBJ1-1; length: 14; V: TRBV18; CDR3: CASSPKGDPTEAFF; DNA: TGTGCCAGCTCACCTAAGGGGGACCCAACTGAAGCTTTCTTT
size: NA; D: NA; J: TRBJ2-3; length: 16; V: TRBV12-3/TRBV12-4; CDR3: CASSYRHQNRTDTQYF; DNA: TGTGCCAGCAGTTACCGGCATCAGAATCGCACAGATACGCAGTATTTT
size: few; D: NA; J: TRBJ1-4; length: 15; V: TRBV5-1; CDR3: CASSSQGGTNEKLFF; DNA: TGCGCCAGCAGCTCACAAGGGGGGACTAATGAAAAACTGTTTTTT
size: few; D: NA; J: TRBJ1-2; length: 12; V: TRBV19; CDR3: CASSRVNYGYTF; DNA: TGTGCCAGTAGTAGGGTTAACTATGGCTACACCTTC
size: few; D: NA; J: TRBJ2-1; length: 11; V: TRBV6-5; CDR3: CATRFGREQFF; DNA: TGTGCCACTAGGTTCGGGCGAGAGCAGTTCTTC
size: many; D: NA; J: TRBJ2-3; length: 16; V: TRBV7-2; CDR3: CASSLASGPFTDTQYF; DNA: TGTGCCAGCAGCTTAGCTAGCGGCCCCTTCACAGATACGCAGTATTTT
size: few; D: NA; J: TRBJ2-7; length: 12; V: TRBV28; CDR3: CASSRSNYEQYF; DNA: TGTGCCAGCAGCCGCAGTAACTACGAGCAGTACTTC
size: many; D: NA; J: TRBJ1-2; length: 11; V: TRBV12-3/TRBV12-4; CDR3: CASSLGNGYTF; DNA: TGTGCCAGCAGTTTAGGGAATGGCTACACCTTC
size: few; D: NA; J: TRBJ2-3; length: 14; V: TRBV2; CDR3: CASTGTSVTDTQYF; DNA: TGTGCCAGCACGGGGACATCTGTCACAGATACGCAGTATTTT
size: few; D: NA; J: TRBJ1-4; length: 14; V: TRBV27; CDR3: CASSLENRAEKLFF; DNA: TGTGCCAGCAGTTTAGAAAACAGGGCGGAAAAACTGTTTTTT
size: many; D: TRBD1; J: TRBJ2-7; length: 14; V: TRBV2; CDR3: CASSFRDSTYEQYF; DNA: TGTGCCAGCAGTTTCCGGGACAGTACCTACGAGCAGTACTTC
size: many; D: NA; J: TRBJ2-1; length: 14; V: TRBV6-2/TRBV6-3; CDR3: CASRPGTGWHEQFF; DNA: TGTGCCAGCAGGCCCGGGACTGGGTGGCATGAGCAGTTCTTC
size: NA; D: TRBD1; J: TRBJ2-1; length: 15; V: TRBV5-1; CDR3: CASSSVTGRADEQFF; DNA: TGCGCCAGCAGCTCGGTGACAGGGCGGGCGGATGAGCAGTTCTTC
size: few; D: NA; J: TRBJ2-5; length: 16; V: TRBV24-1; CDR3: CATSDLHQDPQETQYF; DNA: TGTGCCACCAGTGATTTGCACCAGGACCCGCAAGAGACCCAGTACTTC
size: few; D: NA; J: TRBJ2-6; length: 16; V: TRBV6-5; CDR3: CASSSPGASGANVLTF; DNA: TGTGCCAGCAGTTCTCCGGGGGCCTCCGGGGCCAACGTCCTGACTTTC
size: few; D: NA; J: TRBJ1-1; length: 11; V: TRBV7-2; CDR3: CASSLGRGAFF; DNA: TGTGCCAGCAGCTTAGGGCGGGGAGCTTTCTTT
size: many; D: NA; J: TRBJ2-5; length: 16; V: TRBV9; CDR3: CASSVVPGGWGETQYF; DNA: TGTGCCAGCAGCGTAGTCCCGGGGGGCTGGGGCGAGACCCAGTACTTC
size: NA; D: NA; J: TRBJ1-2; length: 15; V: TRBV7-8; CDR3: CASSLARTANYGYTF; DNA: TGTGCCAGCAGCTTAGCACGGACAGCGAACTATGGCTACACCTTC
size: NA; D: NA; J: TRBJ2-4; length: 17; V: TRBV20-1; CDR3: CSAIGQGKHLAKNIQYF; DNA: TGCAGTGCTATCGGTCAGGGGAAACACCTAGCCAAAAACATTCAGTACTTC
size: few; D: NA; J: TRBJ1-2; length: 13; V: TRBV25-1; CDR3: CASSDRLGGGYTF; DNA: TGTGCCAGCAGTGACCGCCTGGGGGGTGGCTACACCTTC
size: many; D: NA; J: TRBJ2-7; length: 15; V: TRBV5-1; CDR3: CASSFAAGTLGEQYF; DNA: TGCGCCAGCAGTTTCGCGGCAGGGACCCTAGGCGAGCAGTACTTC
size: NA; D: TRBD1; J: TRBJ2-7; length: 15; V: TRBV7-2; CDR3: CASSSGQGLFYEQYF; DNA: TGTGCCAGCAGCTCGGGACAGGGCCTATTCTACGAGCAGTACTTC
size: few; D: TRBD1; J: TRBJ1-1; length: 14; V: TRBV12-3/TRBV12-4; CDR3: CASSFSGGVTEAFF; DNA: TGTGCCAGCAGTTTCTCAGGGGGCGTTACTGAAGCTTTCTTT
size: few; D: NA; J: TRBJ1-3; length: 15; V: TRBV12-3/TRBV12-4; CDR3: CASSLLGRAGNTIYF; DNA: TGTGCCAGCAGTTTACTGGGGAGGGCTGGAAACACCATATATTTT
size: NA; D: TRBD1; J: TRBJ1-1; length: 11; V: TRBV12-3/TRBV12-4; CDR3: CASSRQGGAFF; DNA: TGTGCCAGCAGTAGACAGGGGGGCGCTTTCTTT
size: many; D: TRBD1; J: TRBJ2-7; length: 15; V: TRBV12-3/TRBV12-4; CDR3: CASSSRDRDLYEQYF; DNA: TGTGCCAGCAGTTCCCGGGACAGGGACCTCTACGAGCAGTACTTC
size: few; D: NA; J: TRBJ1-2; length: 12; V: TRBV10-3; CDR3: CAISDLNYGYTF; DNA: TGTGCCATCAGTGACCTTAACTATGGCTACACCTTC
size: many; D: TRBD1; J: TRBJ1-1; length: 15; V: TRBV4-3; CDR3: CASSQAWDRAPEAFF; DNA: TGCGCCAGCAGCCAAGCCTGGGACAGGGCTCCTGAAGCTTTCTTT
size: many; D: NA; J: TRBJ1-2; length: 12; V: TRBV4-1; CDR3: CASSQPPGSSSF; DNA: TGCGCCAGCAGCCAGCCCCCGGGGAGCTCCTCCTTC